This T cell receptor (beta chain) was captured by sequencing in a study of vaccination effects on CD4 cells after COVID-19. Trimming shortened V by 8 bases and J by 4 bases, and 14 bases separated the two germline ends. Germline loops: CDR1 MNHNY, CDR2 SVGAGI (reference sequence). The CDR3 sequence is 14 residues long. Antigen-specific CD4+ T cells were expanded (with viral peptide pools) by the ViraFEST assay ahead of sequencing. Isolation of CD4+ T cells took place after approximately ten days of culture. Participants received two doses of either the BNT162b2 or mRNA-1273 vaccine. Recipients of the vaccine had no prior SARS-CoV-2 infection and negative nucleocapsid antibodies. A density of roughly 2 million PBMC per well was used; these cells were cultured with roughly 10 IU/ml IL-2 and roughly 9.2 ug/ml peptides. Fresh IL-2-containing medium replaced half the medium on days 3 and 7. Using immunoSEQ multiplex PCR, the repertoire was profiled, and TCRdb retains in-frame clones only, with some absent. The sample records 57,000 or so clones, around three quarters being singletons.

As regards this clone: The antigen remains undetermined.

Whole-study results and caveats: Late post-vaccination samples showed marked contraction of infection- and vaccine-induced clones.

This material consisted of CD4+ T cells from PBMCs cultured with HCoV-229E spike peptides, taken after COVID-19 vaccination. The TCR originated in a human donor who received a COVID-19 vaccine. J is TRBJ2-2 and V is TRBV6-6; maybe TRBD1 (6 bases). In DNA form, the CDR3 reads TGTGCCAGCTTCAGGGGTGGAAGCACCGGGGAGCTGTTTTTT. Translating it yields CASFRGGSTGELFF.